This T cell receptor beta chain was sequenced during a study of T-cell memory formation after mild COVID-19. TCRdb ran MiXCR on the 5' RACE reads and lists one entry per CDR3 protein. The sample has about 320,000 distinct CDR3 sequences; 13% to 15% are singletons. Per the germline V gene, CDR1 is KGHDR and CDR2 is SFDVKD. The CDR3 is 14 residues long. V was cut by 4 bases and J by 5 bases, with 13 bases left in between. This receptor was obtained from a man in his late teens or twenties who had mild COVID-19 (a few samples of this study predate the infection). Cell type and time point are not known. The genes are TRBV24-1 and TRBJ2-5; no firm D call. Sequenced sample: PBMCs or a T cell subset sorted from them (not recorded which). The CDR3 protein is CATSDPNSAETQYF. The CDR3 nucleotides read TGTGCCACCAGTGACCCAAATTCGGCGGAGACCCAGTACTTC.